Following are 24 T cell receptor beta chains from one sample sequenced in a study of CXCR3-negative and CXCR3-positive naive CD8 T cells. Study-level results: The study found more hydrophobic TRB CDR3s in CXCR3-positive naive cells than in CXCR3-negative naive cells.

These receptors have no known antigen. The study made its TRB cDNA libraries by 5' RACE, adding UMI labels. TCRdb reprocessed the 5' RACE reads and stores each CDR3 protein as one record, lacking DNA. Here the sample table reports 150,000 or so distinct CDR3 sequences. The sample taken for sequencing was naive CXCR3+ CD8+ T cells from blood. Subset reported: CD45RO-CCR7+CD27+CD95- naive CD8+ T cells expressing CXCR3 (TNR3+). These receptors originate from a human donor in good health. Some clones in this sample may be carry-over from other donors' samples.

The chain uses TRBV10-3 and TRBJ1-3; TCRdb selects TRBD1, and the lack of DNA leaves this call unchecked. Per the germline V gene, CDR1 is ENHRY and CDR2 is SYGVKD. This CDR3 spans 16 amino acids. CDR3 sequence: CAISEGDGGSGNTIYF.

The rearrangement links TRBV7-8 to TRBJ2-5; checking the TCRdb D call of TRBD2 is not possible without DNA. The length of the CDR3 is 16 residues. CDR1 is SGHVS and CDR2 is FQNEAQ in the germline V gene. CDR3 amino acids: CASSPTSGFVMETQYF.

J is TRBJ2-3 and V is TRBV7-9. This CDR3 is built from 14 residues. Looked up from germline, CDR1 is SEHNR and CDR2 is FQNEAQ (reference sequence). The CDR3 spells CASSLSSYNIEQYF.

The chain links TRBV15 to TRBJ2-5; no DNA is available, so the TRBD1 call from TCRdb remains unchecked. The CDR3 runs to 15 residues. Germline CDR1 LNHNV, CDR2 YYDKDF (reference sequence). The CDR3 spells CATSRSRAGGETQYF.

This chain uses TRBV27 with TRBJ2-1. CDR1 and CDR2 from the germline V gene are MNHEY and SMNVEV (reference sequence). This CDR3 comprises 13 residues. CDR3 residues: CASSFDWYNEQFF.

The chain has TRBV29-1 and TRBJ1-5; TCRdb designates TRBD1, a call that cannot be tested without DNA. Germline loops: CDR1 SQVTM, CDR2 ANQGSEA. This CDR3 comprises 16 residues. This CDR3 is CNRWGSPYDSNQPQHF.

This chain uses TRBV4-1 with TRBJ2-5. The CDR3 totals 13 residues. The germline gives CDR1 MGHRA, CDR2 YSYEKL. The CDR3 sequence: CASSHCQVETQYF.

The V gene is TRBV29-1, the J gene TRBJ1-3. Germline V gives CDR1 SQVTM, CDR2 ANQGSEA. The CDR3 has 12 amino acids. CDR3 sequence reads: CSVPGSGNTIYF.

The CDR3: CASSFSSSYNSPLHF. The rearrangement links TRBV5-1 to TRBJ1-6. The germline gives CDR1 SGHRS, CDR2 YFSETQ. The CDR3 totals 15 residues.

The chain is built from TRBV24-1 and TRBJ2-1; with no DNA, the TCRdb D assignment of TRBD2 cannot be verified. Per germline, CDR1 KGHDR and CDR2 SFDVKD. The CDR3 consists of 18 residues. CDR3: CATSDLPRLGGGIGEQFF.

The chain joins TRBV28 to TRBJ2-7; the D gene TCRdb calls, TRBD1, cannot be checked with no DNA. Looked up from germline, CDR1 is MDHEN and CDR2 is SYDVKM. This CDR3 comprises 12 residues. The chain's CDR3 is CASSVGPGEQYF.

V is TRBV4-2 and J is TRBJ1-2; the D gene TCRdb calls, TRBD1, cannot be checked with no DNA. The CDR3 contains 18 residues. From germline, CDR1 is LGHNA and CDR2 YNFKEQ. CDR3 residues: CASSPHASPQGANYGYTF.

The CDR3 sequence is CASTGPPGGTEAFF. The V call is TRBV5-6, the J call TRBJ1-1; TCRdb's D call, TRBD1, is unchecked because there is no DNA. Germline lookup yields CDR1 SGHDT and CDR2 YYEEEE. This CDR3 is 14 amino acids long.

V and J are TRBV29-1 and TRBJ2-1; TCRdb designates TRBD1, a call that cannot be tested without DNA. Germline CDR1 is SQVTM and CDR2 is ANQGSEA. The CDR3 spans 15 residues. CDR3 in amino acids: CSVDHRGTGSNEQFF.

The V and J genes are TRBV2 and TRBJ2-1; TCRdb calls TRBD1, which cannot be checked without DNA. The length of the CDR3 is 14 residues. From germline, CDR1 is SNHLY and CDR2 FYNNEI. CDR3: CASSYDRGWDEQFF.

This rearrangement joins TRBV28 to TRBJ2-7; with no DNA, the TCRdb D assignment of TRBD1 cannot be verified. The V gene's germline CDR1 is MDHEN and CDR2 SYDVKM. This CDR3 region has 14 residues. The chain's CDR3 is CASSTRQGTYEQYF. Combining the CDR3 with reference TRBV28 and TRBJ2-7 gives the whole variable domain DVKVTQSSRYLVKRTGEKVFLECVQDMDHENMFWYRQDPGLGLRLIYFSYDVKMKEKGDIPEGYSVSREKKERFSLILESASTNQTSMYLCASSTRQGTYEQYFGPGTRLTVT.

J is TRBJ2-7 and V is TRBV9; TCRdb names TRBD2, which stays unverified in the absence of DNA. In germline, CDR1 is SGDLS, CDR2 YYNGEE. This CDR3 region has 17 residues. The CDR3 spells CASSVGTIGGSPYEQYF.

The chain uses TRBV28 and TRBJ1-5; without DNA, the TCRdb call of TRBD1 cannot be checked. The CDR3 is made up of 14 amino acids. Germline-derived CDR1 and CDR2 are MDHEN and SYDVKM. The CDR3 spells CASSLLQGGQPQHF.

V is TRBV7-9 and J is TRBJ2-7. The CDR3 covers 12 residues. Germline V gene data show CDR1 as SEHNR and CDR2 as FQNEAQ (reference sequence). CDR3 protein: CASSLTGNEQYF.

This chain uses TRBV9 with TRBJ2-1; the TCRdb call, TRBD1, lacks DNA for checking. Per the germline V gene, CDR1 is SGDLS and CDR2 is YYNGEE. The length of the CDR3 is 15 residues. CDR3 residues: CASSSLGGAGNEQFF.

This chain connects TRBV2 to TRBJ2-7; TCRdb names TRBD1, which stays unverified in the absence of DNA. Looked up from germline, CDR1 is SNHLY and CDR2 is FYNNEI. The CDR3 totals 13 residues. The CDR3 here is CASSEGGAYEQYF.

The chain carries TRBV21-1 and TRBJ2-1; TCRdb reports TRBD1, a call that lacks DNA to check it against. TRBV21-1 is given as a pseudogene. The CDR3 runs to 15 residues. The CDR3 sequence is CASSKSGTEHNEQFF.

The CDR3 sequence is CASSEKDRGSYEQYF. The V and J genes are TRBV2 and TRBJ2-7. From germline, CDR1 is SNHLY and CDR2 FYNNEI. The CDR3 is made up of 15 amino acids.

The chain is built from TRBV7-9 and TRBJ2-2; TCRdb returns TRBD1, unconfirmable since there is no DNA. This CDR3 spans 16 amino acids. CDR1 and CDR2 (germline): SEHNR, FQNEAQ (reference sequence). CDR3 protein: CASSLAMTGGTGELFF.